The T cell receptor (beta chain) described here comes from a study of monozygotic twins with inflammatory bowel disease. CDR3 length: 18 amino acids. TCRdb re-called the 5' RACE reads; one entry per CDR3 protein, DNA not given. The listing contains approximately 400,000 distinct CDR3 sequences. The sample consisted of blood. This TCR was recovered from a human donor with ulcerative colitis or Crohn's disease, or a healthy co-twin of an affected twin (not recorded which). The chain combines TRBV23-1 with TRBJ2-3; TCRdb calls TRBD2, which cannot be checked without DNA. TRBV23-1 is noted as an ORF with a role that remains uncertain. The CDR3 region is CASSQAGLAGVSTDTQYF.